A selection of T cell receptor beta chains follows, all from one sample in a study of CD8 T cells in ankylosing spondylitis. TCRdb recomputed calls from the 5' RACE reads with MiXCR, one row per CDR3 protein. The sample shows approximately 140,000 distinct CDR3 sequences, about 15% of them seen only once. The sequencing input was blood, either unsorted or a sorted T cell fraction (not recorded which). The receptors come from a male donor with ankylosing spondylitis. Both conserved end residues are part of each CDR3. Fields, in order: J gene, clone size, CDR3 length, D gene, V gene, CDR3 DNA, CDR3 protein. D genes are given only for firm matches. Rows give clone size only sometimes, using once, few, many, or a class for an expanded clone.

J: TRBJ2-2; size: .; length: 14; D: TRBD2; V: TRBV9; DNA: TGTGCCAGCAGCGGAGAACTCTGGACTAGTGAGCTGTTTTTT; CDR3: CASSGELWTSELFF
J: TRBJ2-2; size: .; length: 15; D: TRBD1; V: TRBV12-3/TRBV12-4; DNA: TGTGCCAGCAATACAGGGGTTTCGAACACCGGGGAGCTGTTTTTT; CDR3: CASNTGVSNTGELFF
J: TRBJ2-1; size: .; length: 14; D: TRBD1; V: TRBV7-9; DNA: TGTGCCAGCAGCACCATGACAGGGCGGGATGAGCAGTTCTTC; CDR3: CASSTMTGRDEQFF
J: TRBJ2-7; size: .; length: 15; D: .; V: TRBV28; DNA: TGTGCCAGCAGTTTCCTAGGTTCCGGGATCTACGAGCAGTACTTC; CDR3: CASSFLGSGIYEQYF
J: TRBJ1-3; size: .; length: 15; D: TRBD1; V: TRBV10-3; DNA: TGTGCCATCAGTGGGGGACAGCTAAATGGAAACACCATATATTTT; CDR3: CAISGGQLNGNTIYF
J: TRBJ1-1; size: .; length: 12; D: TRBD1; V: TRBV19; DNA: TGTGCCAGTAGTCAGGGGACAGTTGAAGCTTTCTTT; CDR3: CASSQGTVEAFF
J: TRBJ2-3; size: .; length: 16; D: TRBD2; V: TRBV6-2/TRBV6-3; DNA: TGTGCCAGCAGTTACCCCCGGACTAGCGGCGCAGATACGCAGTATTTT; CDR3: CASSYPRTSGADTQYF
J: TRBJ1-1; size: few; length: 14; D: .; V: TRBV12-3/TRBV12-4; DNA: TGTGCCAGCAGCACTATTCCGGCGAACGCTGAAGCTTTCTTT; CDR3: CASSTIPANAEAFF
J: TRBJ1-1; size: few; length: 15; D: TRBD1; V: TRBV7-9; DNA: TGTGCCAGCGGACGAGTGGACAGGGGGATGACTGAAGCTTTCTTT; CDR3: CASGRVDRGMTEAFF
J: TRBJ1-2; size: few; length: 13; D: .; V: TRBV5-1; DNA: TGCGCCAGCAGCTTCCAGACTAACTATGGCTACACCTTC; CDR3: CASSFQTNYGYTF
J: TRBJ1-1; size: .; length: 9; D: .; V: TRBV7-9; DNA: TGTGCCAGCAGCGACGGAGCTTTCTTT; CDR3: CASSDGAFF
J: TRBJ2-5; size: few; length: 16; D: TRBD2; V: TRBV28; DNA: TGTGCCAGCAGCGATTTAGCGGGAGAAGGTCGGGAGACCCAGTACTTC; CDR3: CASSDLAGEGRETQYF
J: TRBJ2-1; size: few; length: 14; D: .; V: TRBV14; DNA: TGTGCCAGCAGCATATATAGCTCCTACAATGAGCAGTTCTTC; CDR3: CASSIYSSYNEQFF
J: TRBJ2-1; size: many; length: 16; D: TRBD2; V: TRBV29-1; DNA: TGCAGCGTTGAAGATCTTTCTAGCGGGAGGGCTAATGAGCAGTTCTTC; CDR3: CSVEDLSSGRANEQFF
J: TRBJ2-1; size: many; length: 16; D: TRBD1; V: TRBV4-1; DNA: TGCGCCAGCAGCCAAGATGGGACAGGGTTTCTCAATGAGCAGTTCTTC; CDR3: CASSQDGTGFLNEQFF
J: TRBJ2-3; size: .; length: 14; D: .; V: TRBV6-4; DNA: TGTGCCAGCAGGATGACAATGGGTGCAGATACGCAGTATTTT; CDR3: CASRMTMGADTQYF
J: TRBJ2-1; size: many; length: 14; D: TRBD1; V: TRBV24-1; DNA: TGTGCCACCAGTGATTCCGGGACAGCGAGTGAGCAGTTCTTC; CDR3: CATSDSGTASEQFF
J: TRBJ2-2; size: few; length: 17; D: TRBD2; V: TRBV7-6; DNA: TGTGCCAGCAGACTAACTAGCGGGAGCACTAACACCGGGGAGCTGTTTTTT; CDR3: CASRLTSGSTNTGELFF
J: TRBJ2-3; size: .; length: 15; D: .; V: TRBV9; DNA: TGTGCCAGCAGCGTAGGGGAAGGGAGCACAGATACGCAGTATTTT; CDR3: CASSVGEGSTDTQYF
J: TRBJ1-5; size: few; length: 14; D: .; V: TRBV27; DNA: TGTGCCAGCAGTTTAGTCGGGGACAATCAGCCCCAGCATTTT; CDR3: CASSLVGDNQPQHF
J: TRBJ2-3; size: few; length: 16; D: TRBD1; V: TRBV5-6; DNA: TGTGCCAGCAGCGGGGTTGGGCAGGGGGCATCGTATACGCAGTATTTT; CDR3: CASSGVGQGASYTQYF
J: TRBJ2-1; size: many; length: 17; D: .; V: TRBV4-2; DNA: TGTGCCAGCAGCCAAGATTGGACGGGAGACCCTTACAATGAGCAGTTCTTC; CDR3: CASSQDWTGDPYNEQFF
J: TRBJ1-6; size: .; length: 12; D: .; V: TRBV27; DNA: TGTGCCAGCAGTTTATCATCTGGAGCCCTCCACTTT; CDR3: CASSLSSGALHF
J: TRBJ2-2; size: many; length: 11; D: .; V: TRBV6-2/TRBV6-3; DNA: TGTGCCAGCAGTTTCCCCGGGGAGCTGTTTTTT; CDR3: CASSFPGELFF
J: TRBJ2-7; size: .; length: 15; D: .; V: TRBV24-1; DNA: TGTGCCACCAGTGATCTCGGCCCCCACGGCTACGAGCAGTACTTC; CDR3: CATSDLGPHGYEQYF
J: TRBJ2-1; size: .; length: 16; D: TRBD1; V: TRBV15; DNA: TGTGCCACCAGCAGATCTCGGGACAGGGCCTACAATGAGCAGTTCTTC; CDR3: CATSRSRDRAYNEQFF
J: TRBJ1-4; size: .; length: 18; D: .; V: TRBV7-6; DNA: TGTGCCAGCAGCTTAAGAGCCCCCTCTACGTCAACTAATGAAAAACTGTTTTTT; CDR3: CASSLRAPSTSTNEKLFF
J: TRBJ1-1; size: few; length: 15; D: TRBD1; V: TRBV3-1; DNA: TGTGCCAGCAGCCCGGGACAGGGAATCCACACTGAAGCTTTCTTT; CDR3: CASSPGQGIHTEAFF
J: TRBJ2-1; size: few; length: 11; D: .; V: TRBV28; DNA: TGTGCCAGCAGTAACGCGGGTGAGCAGTTCTTC; CDR3: CASSNAGEQFF
J: TRBJ2-1; size: few; length: 15; D: .; V: TRBV10-1; DNA: TGCGCCAGCAGTGTGACGGGCGCCCCAAGGAATGAGCAGTTCTTC; CDR3: CASSVTGAPRNEQFF
J: TRBJ1-1; size: .; length: 16; D: TRBD1; V: TRBV11-2; DNA: TGTGCCAGCAGCTTTCCCCGGGACAGGGGAAACACTGAAGCTTTCTTT; CDR3: CASSFPRDRGNTEAFF
J: TRBJ1-1; size: many; length: 17; D: .; V: TRBV27; DNA: TGTGCCAGCGGCCCGCTGCCACAGGGCAGGTCGAACACTGAAGCTTTCTTT; CDR3: CASGPLPQGRSNTEAFF
J: TRBJ2-1; size: .; length: 15; D: TRBD2; V: TRBV27; DNA: TGTGCCAGCACATTCGGGGGGGGCTCCTACAATGAGCAGTTCTTC; CDR3: CASTFGGGSYNEQFF
J: TRBJ2-3; size: .; length: 14; D: .; V: TRBV6-1; DNA: TGTGCCAGCGGGTGGGGCACGAGCACAGATACGCAGTATTTT; CDR3: CASGWGTSTDTQYF
J: TRBJ2-1; size: many; length: 18; D: TRBD1; V: TRBV12-3/TRBV12-4; DNA: TGTGCCAGCAGTTTCCTATCGGGACAGGGAAGCTCCTACAATGAGCAGTTCTTC; CDR3: CASSFLSGQGSSYNEQFF
J: TRBJ2-2; size: .; length: 15; D: TRBD1; V: TRBV6-1; DNA: TGTGCCGGAAACCGGGACAGGGGGCGCCCCGGGGAGCTGTTTTTT; CDR3: CAGNRDRGRPGELFF
J: TRBJ2-5; size: few; length: 14; D: .; V: TRBV20-1; DNA: TGCAGTGCTAGAGGCGGGCGGGAACAAGAGACCCAGTACTTC; CDR3: CSARGGREQETQYF
J: TRBJ2-7; size: few; length: 13; D: TRBD2; V: TRBV20-1; DNA: TGCAGTGCTAGGCGAGCGGGAGGTGGCGAGCAGTACTTC; CDR3: CSARRAGGGEQYF
J: TRBJ1-3; size: .; length: 13; D: TRBD1; V: TRBV6-6; DNA: TGTGCCAGCATCGACAGGGGACCGCCCACCATATATTTT; CDR3: CASIDRGPPTIYF
J: TRBJ2-3; size: .; length: 11; D: .; V: TRBV27; DNA: TGTGCCAGCAGTTCGGGAGATACGCAGTATTTT; CDR3: CASSSGDTQYF
J: TRBJ2-7; size: .; length: 16; D: TRBD2; V: TRBV9; DNA: TGTGCCAGCAGCCTAGGACTAGCGGGAGGGACCTACGAGCAGTACTTC; CDR3: CASSLGLAGGTYEQYF
J: TRBJ2-2; size: .; length: 16; D: .; V: TRBV7-9; DNA: TGTGCCAGCAGCTTTACCCCCGGGACCGGGACCGGGGAGCTGTTTTTT; CDR3: CASSFTPGTGTGELFF
J: TRBJ1-2; size: few; length: 16; D: TRBD1; V: TRBV3-1; DNA: TGTGCCAGCAGCCGCAGTCCCGGGACAGGGTACTATGGCTACACCTTC; CDR3: CASSRSPGTGYYGYTF
J: TRBJ2-1; size: .; length: 16; D: TRBD2; V: TRBV28; DNA: TGTGCCAGCAGTCTCATCGGGGGGAGTTCCTACAATGAGCAGTTCTTC; CDR3: CASSLIGGSSYNEQFF
J: TRBJ2-3; size: .; length: 16; D: TRBD2; V: TRBV27; DNA: TGTGCCAGCAGTGATTCCAGCGGGAGGGCCGCAGATACGCAGTATTTT; CDR3: CASSDSSGRAADTQYF
J: TRBJ2-7; size: many; length: 13; D: .; V: TRBV29-1; DNA: TGCAGCGTAGGGCAAGGACCCGCCTACGAGCAGTACTTC; CDR3: CSVGQGPAYEQYF
J: TRBJ1-1; size: .; length: 18; D: TRBD1; V: TRBV11-1; DNA: TGTGCCAGCAGCTTAGCGCCGGACAGGGTTGCCAAGCACACTGAAGCTTTCTTT; CDR3: CASSLAPDRVAKHTEAFF
J: TRBJ2-2; size: .; length: 18; D: TRBD2; V: TRBV9; DNA: TGTGCCAGCAGCACAAGGACTAGCGGGAGGGTTAACACCGGGGAGCTGTTTTTT; CDR3: CASSTRTSGRVNTGELFF
J: TRBJ2-1; size: once; length: 11; D: .; V: TRBV14; DNA: TGTGCCAGCAGCCAAGGGGTTGCCAGGTTCTTC; CDR3: CASSQGVARFF
J: TRBJ2-2; size: few; length: 10; D: .; V: TRBV7-9; DNA: TGTGCCAGTGGAGCCGGGGAGCTGTTTTTT; CDR3: CASGAGELFF
J: TRBJ2-7; size: once; length: 13; D: .; V: TRBV27; DNA: TGTGCCAGCAGTTTATTCGGGACCTACGAGCAGTACTTC; CDR3: CASSLFGTYEQYF
J: TRBJ2-7; size: many; length: 12; D: TRBD1; V: TRBV29-1; DNA: TGCAGCGTTGAAGGGACAGGGGACGAGCAGTACTTC; CDR3: CSVEGTGDEQYF
J: TRBJ2-7; size: .; length: 16; D: TRBD2; V: TRBV10-3; DNA: TGTGCCATCAGTGGGACTAGCGCTACTCCCTCCTACGAGCAGTACTTC; CDR3: CAISGTSATPSYEQYF
J: TRBJ2-5; size: many; length: 12; D: .; V: TRBV2; DNA: TGTGCCAGCAGCAGGGACCAAGAGACCCAGTACTTC; CDR3: CASSRDQETQYF
J: TRBJ2-1; size: .; length: 16; D: .; V: TRBV27; DNA: TGTGCCAGCACCCCCGGCGGAACAAGCTCCTACAATGAGCAGTTCTTC; CDR3: CASTPGGTSSYNEQFF
J: TRBJ2-7; size: .; length: 12; D: .; V: TRBV6-6; DNA: TGTGCCAGCAGTTACTCGGCCCACGAGCATTACTTC; CDR3: CASSYSAHEHYF
J: TRBJ2-1; size: few; length: 15; D: TRBD2; V: TRBV6-5; DNA: TGTGCCAGCAGTTACCTACCGGGAGGGTATAATGAGCAGTTCTTC; CDR3: CASSYLPGGYNEQFF
J: TRBJ2-5; size: few; length: 14; D: TRBD1; V: TRBV2; DNA: TGTGCCAGCAGCGGGGGGACAGGGTTCGGGACCCAGTACTTC; CDR3: CASSGGTGFGTQYF
J: TRBJ2-3; size: few; length: 16; D: TRBD2; V: TRBV7-8; DNA: TGTGCCAGCAGCTTAGCCGGACTAGCGGCCACAGATACGCAGTATTTT; CDR3: CASSLAGLAATDTQYF
J: TRBJ2-4; size: .; length: 16; D: TRBD1; V: TRBV7-8; DNA: TGTGCCAGCAGCTTAGGACAGGGAGTAGCCAAAAACATTCAGTACTTC; CDR3: CASSLGQGVAKNIQYF